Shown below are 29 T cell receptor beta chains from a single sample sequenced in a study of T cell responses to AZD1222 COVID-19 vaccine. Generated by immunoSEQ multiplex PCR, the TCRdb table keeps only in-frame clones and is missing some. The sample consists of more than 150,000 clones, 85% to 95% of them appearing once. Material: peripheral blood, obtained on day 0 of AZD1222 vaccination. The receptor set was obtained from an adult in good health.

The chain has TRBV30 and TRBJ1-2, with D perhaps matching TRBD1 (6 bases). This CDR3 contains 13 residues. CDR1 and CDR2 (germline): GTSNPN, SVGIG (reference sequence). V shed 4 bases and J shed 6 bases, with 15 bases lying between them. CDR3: CAWTHRVADGYTF. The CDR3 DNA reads TGTGCCTGGACGCACAGGGTGGCGGATGGCTACACCTTC.

The CDR3 loop is CASGLSRMVAGPGGGELFF. The CDR3 DNA reads as TGTGCTAGTGGTTTGTCACGGATGGTAGCGGGGCCTGGGGGCGGGGAGCTGTTTTTT. This chain links TRBV12-5 with TRBJ2-2; TRBD2 aligns across 8 bases. V shed 2 bases, J shed 7 bases, and the junction held 18 bases outside the gene matches. CDR1 and CDR2 from the germline V gene are LGHNT and FRNRAP. The CDR3 totals 19 residues.

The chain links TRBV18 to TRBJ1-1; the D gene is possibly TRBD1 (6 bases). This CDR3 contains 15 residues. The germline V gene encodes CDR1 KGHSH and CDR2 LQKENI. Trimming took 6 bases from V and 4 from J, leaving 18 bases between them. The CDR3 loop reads CASSLDSGGLTEAFF. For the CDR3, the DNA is TGTGCCAGCTCCCTCGACTCCGGGGGGCTCACTGAAGCTTTCTTT. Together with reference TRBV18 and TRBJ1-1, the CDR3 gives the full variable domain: NAGVMQNPRHLVRRRGQEARLRCSPMKGHSHVYWYRQLPEEGLKFMVYLQKENIIDESGMPKERFSAEFPKEGPSILRIQQVVRGDSAAYFCASSLDSGGLTEAFFGQGTRLTVV.

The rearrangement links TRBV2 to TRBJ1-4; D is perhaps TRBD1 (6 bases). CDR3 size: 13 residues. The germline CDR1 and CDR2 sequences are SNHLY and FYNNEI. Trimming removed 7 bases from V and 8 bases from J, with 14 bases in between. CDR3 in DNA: TGTGCCAGCATGCGGACAGAGAGGGAAAAACTGTTTTTT. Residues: CASMRTEREKLFF.

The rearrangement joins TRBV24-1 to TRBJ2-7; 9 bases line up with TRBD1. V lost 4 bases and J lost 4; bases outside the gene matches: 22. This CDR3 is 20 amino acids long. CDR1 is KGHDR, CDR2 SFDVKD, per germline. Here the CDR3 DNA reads TGTGCCACCAGTGACTCTACTGCGGGGACAGGGTTCAAGGAGGAGTACGAGCAGTACTTC. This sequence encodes CATSDSTAGTGFKEEYEQYF.

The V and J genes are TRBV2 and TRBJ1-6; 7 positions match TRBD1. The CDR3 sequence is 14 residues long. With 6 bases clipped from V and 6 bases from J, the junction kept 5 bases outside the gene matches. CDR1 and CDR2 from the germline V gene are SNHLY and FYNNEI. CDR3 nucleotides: TGTGCCAGCAGACGCGACAGGGTTAATTCACCCCTCCACTTT. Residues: CASRRDRVNSPLHF.

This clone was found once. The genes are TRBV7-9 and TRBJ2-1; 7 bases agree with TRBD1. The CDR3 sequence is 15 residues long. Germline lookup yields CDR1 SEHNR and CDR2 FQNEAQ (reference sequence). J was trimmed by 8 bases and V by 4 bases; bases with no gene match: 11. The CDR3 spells CASSSRQGRRDEQFF. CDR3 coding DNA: TGTGCCAGCAGCTCTAGACAGGGTAGAAGGGATGAGCAGTTCTTC.

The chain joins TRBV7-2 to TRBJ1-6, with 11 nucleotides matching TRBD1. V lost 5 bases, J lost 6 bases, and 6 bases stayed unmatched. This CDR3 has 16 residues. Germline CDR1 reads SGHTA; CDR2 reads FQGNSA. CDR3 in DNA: TGTGCCAGCAGCCCGGGACAGGGGGTGGTTAATTCACCCCTCCACTTT. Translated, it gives CASSPGQGVVNSPLHF.

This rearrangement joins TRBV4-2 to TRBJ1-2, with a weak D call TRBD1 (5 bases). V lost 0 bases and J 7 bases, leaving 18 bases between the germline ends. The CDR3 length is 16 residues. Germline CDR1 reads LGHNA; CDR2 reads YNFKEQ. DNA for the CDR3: TGTGCCAGCAGCCAAGATGTTAGCAGGGAAAGTAGTGGCTACACCTTC. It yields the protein CASSQDVSRESSGYTF.

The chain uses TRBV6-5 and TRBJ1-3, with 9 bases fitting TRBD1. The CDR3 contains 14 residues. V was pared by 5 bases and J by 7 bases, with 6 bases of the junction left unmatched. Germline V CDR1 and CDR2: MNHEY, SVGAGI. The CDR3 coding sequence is TGTGCCAGCAGTCGCCGGGACAGGGCCAACACCATATATTTT. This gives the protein CASSRRDRANTIYF.

The CDR3 sequence is CASSADYNSPLHF. In nucleotides, the CDR3 is TGTGCCAGCAGTGCTGACTATAATTCACCCCTCCACTTT. The chain uses TRBV27 and TRBJ1-6; D not resolved. V lost 5 bases to trimming and J lost 3 bases, with 5 bases between them. This CDR3 has 13 residues. CDR1 and CDR2 (germline): MNHEY, SMNVEV (reference sequence).

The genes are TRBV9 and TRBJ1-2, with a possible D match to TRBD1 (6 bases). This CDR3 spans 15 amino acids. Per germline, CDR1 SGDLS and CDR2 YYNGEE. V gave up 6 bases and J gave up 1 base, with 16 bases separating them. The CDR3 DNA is TGTGCCAGCAACCGCGCAGGGGCCTTTAACTATGGCTACACCTTC. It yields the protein CASNRAGAFNYGYTF.

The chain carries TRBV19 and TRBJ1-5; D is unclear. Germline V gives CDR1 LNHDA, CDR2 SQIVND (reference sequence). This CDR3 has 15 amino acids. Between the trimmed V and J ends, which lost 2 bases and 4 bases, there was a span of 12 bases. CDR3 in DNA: TGTGCCAGTAGTATAAGTACACGGCGAAATCAGCCCCAGCATTTT. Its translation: CASSISTRRNQPQHF.

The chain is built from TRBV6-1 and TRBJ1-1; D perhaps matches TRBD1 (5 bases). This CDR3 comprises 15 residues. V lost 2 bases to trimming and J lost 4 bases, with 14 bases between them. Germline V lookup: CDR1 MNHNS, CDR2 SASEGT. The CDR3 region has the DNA TGTGCCAGCAGTGAATCATCAGGGTGGGCCACTGAAGCTTTCTTT. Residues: CASSESSGWATEAFF.

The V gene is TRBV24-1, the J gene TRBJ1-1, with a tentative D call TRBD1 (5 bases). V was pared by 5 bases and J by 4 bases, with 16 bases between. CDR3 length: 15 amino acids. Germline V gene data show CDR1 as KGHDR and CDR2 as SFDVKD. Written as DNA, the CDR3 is TGTGCCACCAGTGTGGGCGGTTTGGGGCCCACTGAAGCTTTCTTT. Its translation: CATSVGGLGPTEAFF.

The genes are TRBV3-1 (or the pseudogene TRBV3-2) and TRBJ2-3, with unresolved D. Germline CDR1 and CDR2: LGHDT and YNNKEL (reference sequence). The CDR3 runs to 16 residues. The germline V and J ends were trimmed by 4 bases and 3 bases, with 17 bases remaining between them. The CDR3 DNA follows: TGTGCCAGCAGCCCTTATAGTCACACGGGTACAGATACGCAGTATTTT. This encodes CASSPYSHTGTDTQYF.

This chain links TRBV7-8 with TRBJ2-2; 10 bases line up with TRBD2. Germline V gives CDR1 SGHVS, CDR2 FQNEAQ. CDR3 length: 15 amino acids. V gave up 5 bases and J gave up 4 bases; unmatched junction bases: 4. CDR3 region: CASSASGGTTGELFF. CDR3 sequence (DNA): TGTGCCAGCAGCGCTAGCGGGGGCACCACCGGGGAGCTGTTTTTT.

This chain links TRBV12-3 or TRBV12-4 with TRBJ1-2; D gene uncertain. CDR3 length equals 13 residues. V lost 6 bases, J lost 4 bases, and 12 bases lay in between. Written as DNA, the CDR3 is TGTGCCAGCAGCCCGGGCCGTGGCTATGGCTACACCTTC. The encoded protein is CASSPGRGYGYTF.

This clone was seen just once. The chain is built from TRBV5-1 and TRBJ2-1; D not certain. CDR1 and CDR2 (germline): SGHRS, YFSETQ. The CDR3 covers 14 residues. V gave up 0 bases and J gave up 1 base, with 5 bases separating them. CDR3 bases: TGCGCCAGCAGCTTGGAGGGTTCCTACAATGAGCAGTTCTTC. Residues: CASSLEGSYNEQFF. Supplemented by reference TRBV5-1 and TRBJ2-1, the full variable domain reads KAGVTQTPRYLIKTRGQQVTLSCSPISGHRSVSWYQQTPGQGLQFLFEYFSETQRNKGNFPGRFSGRQFSNSRSEMNVSTLELGDSALYLCASSLEGSYNEQFFGPGTRLTVL.

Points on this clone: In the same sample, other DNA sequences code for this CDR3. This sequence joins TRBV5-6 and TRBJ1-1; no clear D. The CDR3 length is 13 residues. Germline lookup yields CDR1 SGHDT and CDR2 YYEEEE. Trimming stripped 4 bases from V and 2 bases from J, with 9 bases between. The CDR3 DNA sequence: TGTGCCAGCAGCCCTGTAGGTAACACTGAAGCTTTCTTT. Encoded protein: CASSPVGNTEAFF.

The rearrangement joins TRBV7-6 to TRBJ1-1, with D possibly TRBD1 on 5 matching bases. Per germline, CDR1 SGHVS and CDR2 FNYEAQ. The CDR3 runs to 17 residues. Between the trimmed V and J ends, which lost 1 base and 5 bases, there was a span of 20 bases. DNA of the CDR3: TGTGCCAGCAGCTTAGGGGTGCGCACAGGCGGGAAGACTGAAGCTTTCTTT. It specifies CASSLGVRTGGKTEAFF.

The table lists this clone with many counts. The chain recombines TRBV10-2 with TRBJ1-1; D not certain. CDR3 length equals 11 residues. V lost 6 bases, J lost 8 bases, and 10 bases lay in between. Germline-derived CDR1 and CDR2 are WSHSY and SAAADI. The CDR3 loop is CASSLAVEAFF. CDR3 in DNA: TGCGCCAGCAGCCTCGCGGTGGAAGCTTTCTTT.

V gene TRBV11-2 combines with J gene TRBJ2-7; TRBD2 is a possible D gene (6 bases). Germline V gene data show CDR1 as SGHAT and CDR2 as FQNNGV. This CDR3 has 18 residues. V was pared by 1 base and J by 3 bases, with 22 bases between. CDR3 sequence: CASSLGGVAAGGIYEQYF. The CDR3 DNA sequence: TGTGCCAGCAGCTTAGGTGGGGTGGCCGCCGGGGGAATCTACGAGCAGTACTTC.

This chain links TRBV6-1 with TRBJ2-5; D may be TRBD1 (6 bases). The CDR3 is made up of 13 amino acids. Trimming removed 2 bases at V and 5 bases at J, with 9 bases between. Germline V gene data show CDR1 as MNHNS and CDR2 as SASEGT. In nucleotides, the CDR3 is TGTGCCAGCAGTGAAAACAGGGCGGAGACCCAGTACTTC. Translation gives CASSENRAETQYF.

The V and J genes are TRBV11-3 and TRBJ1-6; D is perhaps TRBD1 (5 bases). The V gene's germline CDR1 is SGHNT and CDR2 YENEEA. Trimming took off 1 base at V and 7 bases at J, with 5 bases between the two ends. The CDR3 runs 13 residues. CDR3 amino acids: CASSLGDNSPLHF. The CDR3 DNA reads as TGTGCCAGCAGCTTAGGGGACAATTCACCCCTCCACTTT.

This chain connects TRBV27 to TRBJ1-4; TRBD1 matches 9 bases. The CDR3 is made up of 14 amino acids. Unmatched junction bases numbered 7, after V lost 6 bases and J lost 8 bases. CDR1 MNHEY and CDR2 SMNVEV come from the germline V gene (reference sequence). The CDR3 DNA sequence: TGTGCCAGCAGCGCTTGGACAGGGGAAGAAAAACTGTTTTTT. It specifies CASSAWTGEEKLFF. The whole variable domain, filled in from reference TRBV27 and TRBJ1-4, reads EAQVTQNPRYLITVTGKKLTVTCSQNMNHEYMSWYRQDPGLGLRQIYYSMNVEVTDKGDVPEGYKVSRKEKRNFPLILESPSPNQTSLYFCASSAWTGEEKLFFGSGTQLSVL.

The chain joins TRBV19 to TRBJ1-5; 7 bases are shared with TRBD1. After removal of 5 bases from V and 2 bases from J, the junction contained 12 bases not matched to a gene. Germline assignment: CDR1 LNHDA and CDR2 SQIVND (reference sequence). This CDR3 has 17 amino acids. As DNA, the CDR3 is TGTGCCAGTAGTGAGGCGAGGGGGCCTGTCGGCAATCAGCCCCAGCATTTT. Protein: CASSEARGPVGNQPQHF. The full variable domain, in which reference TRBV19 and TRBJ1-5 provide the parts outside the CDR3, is DGGITQSPKYLFRKEGQNVTLSCEQNLNHDAMYWYRQDPGQGLRLIYYSQIVNDFQKGDIAEGYSVSREKKESFPLTVTSAQKNPTAFYLCASSEARGPVGNQPQHFGDGTRLSIL.

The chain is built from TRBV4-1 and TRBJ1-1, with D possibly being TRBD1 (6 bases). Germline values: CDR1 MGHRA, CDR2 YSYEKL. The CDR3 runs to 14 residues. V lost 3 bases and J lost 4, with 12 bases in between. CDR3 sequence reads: CASSQTQGFTEAFF. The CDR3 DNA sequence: TGCGCCAGCAGCCAGACACAGGGTTTCACTGAAGCTTTCTTT.

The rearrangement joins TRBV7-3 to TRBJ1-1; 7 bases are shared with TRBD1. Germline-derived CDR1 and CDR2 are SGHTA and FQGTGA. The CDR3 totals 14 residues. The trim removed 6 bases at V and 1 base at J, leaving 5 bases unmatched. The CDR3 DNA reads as TGTGCCAGCAGGCCCGGGACAGCGAACACTGAAGCTTTCTTT. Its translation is CASRPGTANTEAFF. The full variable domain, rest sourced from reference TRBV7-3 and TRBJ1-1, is GAGVSQTPSNKVTEKGKYVELRCDPISGHTALYWYRQSLGQGPEFLIYFQGTGAADDSGLPNDRFFAVRPEGSVSTLKIQRTERGDSAVYLCASRPGTANTEAFFGQGTRLTVV.